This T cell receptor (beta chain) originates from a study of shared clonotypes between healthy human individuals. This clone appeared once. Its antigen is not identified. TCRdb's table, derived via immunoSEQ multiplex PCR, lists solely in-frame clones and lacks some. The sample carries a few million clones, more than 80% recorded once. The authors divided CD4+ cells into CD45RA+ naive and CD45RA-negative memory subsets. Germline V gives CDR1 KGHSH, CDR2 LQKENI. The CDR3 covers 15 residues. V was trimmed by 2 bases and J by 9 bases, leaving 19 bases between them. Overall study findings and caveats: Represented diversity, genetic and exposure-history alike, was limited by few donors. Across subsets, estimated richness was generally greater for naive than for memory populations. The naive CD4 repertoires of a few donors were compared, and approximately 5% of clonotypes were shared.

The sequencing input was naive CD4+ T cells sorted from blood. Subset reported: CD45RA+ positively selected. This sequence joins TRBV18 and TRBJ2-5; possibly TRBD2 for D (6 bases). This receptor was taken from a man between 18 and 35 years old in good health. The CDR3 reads CASSPNLGGKVAQYF. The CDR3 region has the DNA TGTGCCAGCTCACCAAATCTCGGGGGTAAAGTGGCCCAGTACTTC.